The rows below give T cell receptor beta chains drawn from one sample of a study of blood T cell repertoires in COVID-19. Assay used: immunoSEQ multiplex PCR; TCRdb lists only in-frame clones, some missing. The sample includes more than 150,000 clones, 70% to 85% of them seen just once. Sequencing was performed on peripheral blood. These TCRs come from a woman older than 75 with acute or convalescent COVID-19. Each CDR3 is given with its conserved first and last residue. D genes are given only for firm matches. Size tells how often a clone was seen (once, few, many) or the class of an expanded clone, and some rows leave it out.

J gene,clone size,D gene,V gene,CDR3 DNA,CDR3 protein
TRBJ2-2,.,TRBD2,TRBV6-5,TGTGCCTCAGCGGGAGACACCGGGGAGCTGTTTTTT,CASAGDTGELFF
TRBJ1-2,.,.,TRBV27,TGTGCCAGCAGTTTTGATGGGACAATCAACTATGGCTACACCTTC,CASSFDGTINYGYTF
TRBJ2-3,.,TRBD2,TRBV19,TGTGCCAGTAGTATAGCGGGACTAGCGGGAGCCCCAGATACGCAGTATTTT,CASSIAGLAGAPDTQYF
TRBJ1-1,.,TRBD1,TRBV25-1,TGTGCCAGCAGTGAATTGAGACAGGGGAGAACTGAAGCTTTCTTT,CASSELRQGRTEAFF
TRBJ1-1,once,.,TRBV14,TGTGCCACCTATCCCGGTGGCCGAGCCGGGACTGAAGCTTTCTTT,CATYPGGRAGTEAFF
TRBJ1-6,.,.,TRBV18,TGTGCCAGCTCCCTACAGGGTAATTCACCCCTCCACTTT,CASSLQGNSPLHF
TRBJ2-5,.,.,TRBV6-6,TGTGCCAGCAGGCCCCTGGGGGCCACACTGCAAGAGACCCAGTACTTC,CASRPLGATLQETQYF
TRBJ1-3,once,TRBD1,TRBV18,TGTGCCAGCTCACCATCGGGAGACAGGGTTGGAAACACCATATATTTT,CASSPSGDRVGNTIYF
TRBJ2-2,few,.,TRBV12-5,TGTGCTAGTGGTTTGGCACAGGGACTGTTTTTT,CASGLAQGLFF
TRBJ2-7,.,.,TRBV3-1/TRBV3-2,TGTGCCAGCAGCCTGACAGGCGAGCAGTACTTC,CASSLTGEQYF
TRBJ1-1,.,.,TRBV5-1,TGCGCCAGCAGCTTGGAAGGACAGAACACTGAAGCTTTCTTT,CASSLEGQNTEAFF
TRBJ2-7,.,.,TRBV5-1,TGCGCCAGCAGCCTGCGGGACCCAGCCTACGAGCAGTACTTC,CASSLRDPAYEQYF
TRBJ2-5,.,TRBD1,TRBV19,TGTGCCAGTAGTAACCCCAGGGGGACAGGGGGAGAGACCCAGTACTTC,CASSNPRGTGGETQYF
TRBJ2-1,.,TRBD2,TRBV11-3,TGTGCCAGCAGCCCCCGGGAGGCTAGCCGGAATGAGCAGTTCTTC,CASSPREASRNEQFF
TRBJ2-7,.,TRBD1,TRBV5-8,TGTGCCAGCAGCTTACAGGGGTTCCCCTACGAGCAGTACTTC,CASSLQGFPYEQYF
TRBJ2-3,.,.,TRBV15,TGTGCCACCAGCAGGGCGGGTATTAGCACAGATACGCAGTATTTT,CATSRAGISTDTQYF
TRBJ2-4,.,TRBD2,TRBV6-1,TGTGCCAGCAGTGAAACACTAGCGGGAAATAACATTCAGTACTTC,CASSETLAGNNIQYF
TRBJ2-7,.,TRBD2,TRBV6-5,TGTGCCTCCGCCGCCGGGACTAGCGGGGTCTACGAGCAGTACTTC,CASAAGTSGVYEQYF
TRBJ1-4,.,TRBD1,TRBV14,TGTGCCACCAGCGACAGGGTGCAAGAAAAACTGTTTTTT,CATSDRVQEKLFF
TRBJ1-1,.,.,TRBV12-3/TRBV12-4,TGTGCCAGCAGCCAAACACTGAACACTGAAGCTTTCTTT,CASSQTLNTEAFF
TRBJ2-3,.,TRBD2,TRBV7-2,TGTGCCAGCAGCCAGAGCGGGGTTAGCACAGATACGCAGTATTTT,CASSQSGVSTDTQYF
TRBJ2-5,.,.,TRBV7-2,TGTGCCAGCAGCTCCCGGGGCCGAGGGGGAGAGACCCAGTACTTC,CASSSRGRGGETQYF
TRBJ2-5,.,TRBD1,TRBV11-3,TGTGCCAGCAGCTTAGGAGACAGGGTCCAAGAGACCCAGTACTTC,CASSLGDRVQETQYF
TRBJ2-3,.,.,TRBV6-2/TRBV6-3,TGTGCCAGCAGTTCGCCCCGACAGGTGGCAACAGATACGCAGTATTTT,CASSSPRQVATDTQYF
TRBJ2-7,once,.,TRBV21-1,TGTGCCAGCAGCCTAAAATCGGAAGGACGGGCTGGCGGGAGAAGAGCTTTCGGGGAGCAGTACTTC,CASSLKSEGRAGGRRAFGEQYF
TRBJ1-1,once,.,TRBV28,TGTGCCAGCAGCCCAGACAGACCAATGAACACTGAAGCTTTCTTT,CASSPDRPMNTEAFF
TRBJ1-1,.,.,TRBV12-3/TRBV12-4,TGTGCCAGCAGTTTAGCCGGGAACACTGAAGCTTTCTTT,CASSLAGNTEAFF
TRBJ2-3,once,TRBD2,TRBV6-2/TRBV6-3,TGTGCCAGCAGTCAAGGACTAGCGGGGGGACGCACAGATACGCAGTATTTT,CASSQGLAGGRTDTQYF
TRBJ2-7,.,TRBD2,TRBV5-1,TGCGCCAGCAGCGGGGGAGGGGTTAGCTCCTACGAGCAGTACTTC,CASSGGGVSSYEQYF
TRBJ1-1,.,.,TRBV7-2,TGTGCCAGCAGCTTACGGGGTGTACGGACTGAAGCTTTCTTT,CASSLRGVRTEAFF
TRBJ2-5,.,TRBD2,TRBV3-1/TRBV3-2,TGTGCCAGCAGTCCTCGGGGACTAGCGGGAAGGGAGACCCAGTACTTC,CASSPRGLAGRETQYF
TRBJ1-3,.,.,TRBV7-2,TGTGCCAGCAGCACAACACAGCTTCTCTCTGGAAACACCATATATTTT,CASSTTQLLSGNTIYF
TRBJ1-2,.,.,TRBV6-5,TGTGCCAGCAGGATCGACGACAATATCTATGGCTACACCTTC,CASRIDDNIYGYTF
TRBJ2-2,.,.,TRBV10-3,TGTGCCAGTCTTGATGGGGCAGCGCCGAACACCGGGGAGCTGTTTTTT,CASLDGAAPNTGELFF
TRBJ1-1,.,.,TRBV29-1,TGCAGCGTTGAAGTGAGCATGAACACTGAAGCTTTCTTT,CSVEVSMNTEAFF
TRBJ2-1,.,.,TRBV4-1,TGCGCCAGCAGCCTCCTCCAGGCGGGGTCATACAATGAGCAGTTCTTC,CASSLLQAGSYNEQFF
TRBJ1-2,.,TRBD1,TRBV3-1/TRBV3-2,TGTGCCAGCAGCCAAGTTTCGCCAGGGGGCAGGAGTGGCTACACCTTC,CASSQVSPGGRSGYTF
TRBJ2-5,.,.,TRBV13,TGTGCCAGCAGCACGACGGTTCGAGGGCAAGAGACCCAGTACTTC,CASSTTVRGQETQYF
TRBJ2-3,.,.,TRBV24-1,TGTGCCACCAGTGAAACAGGTATGGGCTCTACGCAGTATTTT,CATSETGMGSTQYF
TRBJ1-2,.,.,TRBV4-1,TGCGCCAGCAGAGCCGCAGGGAACTATGGCTACACCTTC,CASRAAGNYGYTF
TRBJ1-3,once,.,TRBV5-1,TGCGCCAGCAGCTTGGACAGGGCTGGAAACACCATATATTTT,CASSLDRAGNTIYF
TRBJ1-2,few,TRBD1,TRBV7-2,TGTGCCAGCAGCCCTCGGACAGGGTTAAACTATGGCTACACCTTC,CASSPRTGLNYGYTF
TRBJ2-7,.,.,TRBV11-2,TGTGCCAGCAGCTTATTGGTGGGAGTGGTGGGCGAGCAGTACTTC,CASSLLVGVVGEQYF
TRBJ2-7,.,.,TRBV11-2,TGTGCCAGCAGCTTAAGCGGGCCCCCGCAGCAGTACTTC,CASSLSGPPQQYF
TRBJ1-3,few,TRBD1,TRBV2,TGTGCCAGCTTGACAGGGTTAGGGAACACCATATATTTT,CASLTGLGNTIYF
TRBJ1-3,.,.,TRBV2,TGTGCCAGCAGCTCCGCAGGGGAAAAGCCTGGAAACACCATATATTTT,CASSSAGEKPGNTIYF
TRBJ1-1,.,.,TRBV27,TGTGCCAGCAGTTTAGGAAGGGGAGGAAGGAACACTGAAGCTTTCTTT,CASSLGRGGRNTEAFF
TRBJ1-6,.,.,TRBV6-5,TGTGCCAGCAGTTACTCGGGCAGGGTGAATTCACCCCTCCACTTT,CASSYSGRVNSPLHF
TRBJ2-1,.,TRBD1,TRBV9,TGTGCCAGCAGCGTAATACAGGGGGCCTACAATGAGCAGTTCTTC,CASSVIQGAYNEQFF
TRBJ1-6,few,.,TRBV3-1/TRBV3-2,TGTGCCAGCAGCCAAGACAGGACTCAGGGGAGGGCACCCCTCCACTTT,CASSQDRTQGRAPLHF
TRBJ2-1,.,TRBD1,TRBV6-6,TGTGCCAGCAGTCCTAGGACAGGGGACTCCTACAATGAGCAGTTCTTC,CASSPRTGDSYNEQFF